A selection of T cell receptor beta chains follows, all from one sample in a study of blood T cell repertoires in COVID-19. Measured with immunoSEQ multiplex PCR; TCRdb has only the in-frame clones, and not every one. The sample has under 150,000 clones, more than 80% seen once; the top ten hold 4.6%. Sequencing was carried out using peripheral blood. The source of these receptors is a woman between 50 and 59 years old with acute or convalescent COVID-19. Both conserved end residues are part of each CDR3. D genes are given only for firm matches. Size values are once, few and many counts, or a class for expanded clones, and some rows have none.

V gene	clone size	J gene	D gene	CDR3 DNA	CDR3 protein
TRBV7-2	NA	TRBJ2-7	TRBD2	TGTGCCAGCAGCTTGGTCGGAGGACTAGCCTCCTACGAGCAGTACTTC	CASSLVGGLASYEQYF
TRBV21-1	few	TRBJ1-1	NA	TGTGCCAGCAGCAAAGGGTCGAGGGATGAAGCTTTCTTT	CASSKGSRDEAFF
TRBV5-6	once	TRBJ2-1	NA	TGTGCCAGCAGCTTGGCCATTGAGCAGTTCTTC	CASSLAIEQFF
TRBV19	NA	TRBJ1-3	TRBD1	TGTGCCAGCAAAAAGACAGGGTCTGGAAACACCATATATTTT	CASKKTGSGNTIYF
TRBV28	NA	TRBJ1-5	TRBD1	TGTGCCAGCAGTTTCCCGACAGGGGGCTGGCAGCCCCAGCATTTT	CASSFPTGGWQPQHF
TRBV10-2	NA	TRBJ2-5	NA	TGCGCCAGCAGAAGACTAGTCCTTGAGGCCCAGTACTTC	CASRRLVLEAQYF
TRBV28	NA	TRBJ2-7	TRBD2	TGTGCCAGCAGAACCGGGACTAGCGTCTACGAGCAGTACTTC	CASRTGTSVYEQYF
TRBV5-1	NA	TRBJ2-3	NA	TGCGCCAGCAGCCTCCGGGGAGATACGCAGTATTTT	CASSLRGDTQYF
TRBV7-2	NA	TRBJ2-5	TRBD2	TGTGCCAGCAGGACTAGCGGGACGGAGACCCAGTACTTC	CASRTSGTETQYF
TRBV9	NA	TRBJ1-1	NA	TGTGCCTCCCAGGGCGAGAACACTGAAGCTTTCTTT	CASQGENTEAFF
TRBV7-9	NA	TRBJ1-1	NA	TGTGCCAGCAGCACGCCGGCTTCCAAGGGGCGCCCTTCCAACACTGAAGCTTTCTTT	CASSTPASKGRPSNTEAFF
TRBV14	NA	TRBJ1-2	TRBD1	TGTGCCAGCAGCCTGACAGGGACCTTAAACTATGGCTACACCTTC	CASSLTGTLNYGYTF
TRBV12-3/TRBV12-4	NA	TRBJ1-2	NA	TGTGCCAGCAGCCCAGATGGTAACTATGGCTACACCTTC	CASSPDGNYGYTF
TRBV6-5	NA	TRBJ1-6	TRBD1	TGTGCCAGCACCGCCGACAGGGGTCGATCACCCCTCCACTTT	CASTADRGRSPLHF
TRBV24-1	NA	TRBJ2-1	TRBD1	TGTGCCACCAGTGATTTGACAGGGGCGGGCAATGAGCAGTTCTTC	CATSDLTGAGNEQFF
TRBV28	NA	TRBJ2-5	NA	TGTGCCAGCAGTTTCCTCCCAGGAAGCAGGGATGACGGGACCCAGTACTTC	CASSFLPGSRDDGTQYF
TRBV5-1	once	TRBJ2-1	TRBD1	TGCGCCAGCAGCTTGGGACAGGGGAAGTACAATGAGCAGTTCTTC	CASSLGQGKYNEQFF
TRBV24-1	NA	TRBJ2-5	NA	TGTGCCACCAGTGATCAAGGAGCTGGGGGGAGAACCCAGTACTTC	CATSDQGAGGRTQYF
TRBV4-1	NA	TRBJ2-7	TRBD2	TGCGCCAGCAGCCAAGATCGGACTAGCGGGTGGCCCTACGAGCAGTACTTC	CASSQDRTSGWPYEQYF
TRBV12-3/TRBV12-4	NA	TRBJ2-5	NA	TGTGCCAGCAGTCCCGGGACATGGAAGACCCAGTACTTC	CASSPGTWKTQYF
TRBV21-1	NA	TRBJ1-2	NA	TGTGCCTCTAATGTTTGCAGCCTGGAGGGCACCTTC	CASNVCSLEGTF
TRBV10-3	NA	TRBJ2-3	NA	TGTGCCAGTCTTGGCGGGGCCCTAAGTAGCACAGATACGCAGTATTTT	CASLGGALSSTDTQYF
TRBV28	NA	TRBJ1-1	TRBD1	TGTGCCAGCAGTCCCCCTGACAGGGGGAACACTGAAGCTTTCTTT	CASSPPDRGNTEAFF
TRBV9	NA	TRBJ1-3	NA	TGTGCCAGCAGCCCCCGCCCACAGGGCTCTGGAAACACCATATATTTT	CASSPRPQGSGNTIYF
TRBV7-2	NA	TRBJ1-3	NA	TGTGCCAGCAGCTTAGCAGGGGGCTCTGGAAACACCATATATTTT	CASSLAGGSGNTIYF
TRBV5-1	NA	TRBJ1-1	NA	TGCGCCAGCAGCTTGGCACAGACGAACACTGAAGCTTTCTTT	CASSLAQTNTEAFF
TRBV28	NA	TRBJ2-7	TRBD2	TGTGCCCCCTCCGAAGCTAGCGGGAGGGATCGCGAGCAGTACTTC	CAPSEASGRDREQYF
TRBV19	NA	TRBJ1-6	NA	TGTGCCAGTCGCACCCCAGGACAGAGTCATAATTCACCCCTCCACTTT	CASRTPGQSHNSPLHF
TRBV24-1	NA	TRBJ2-1	TRBD2	TGTGCCACCAGTGACCGGACTAGGGAGGAGCAGTTCTTC	CATSDRTREEQFF
TRBV7-2	NA	TRBJ2-5	NA	TGTGCCAGCAGCTCTAGTGCCGGAGAGACCCAGTACTTC	CASSSSAGETQYF
TRBV4-1	NA	TRBJ1-1	TRBD1	TGCGCCAGCAGCCCCGACAGGGACACTGAAGCTTTCTTT	CASSPDRDTEAFF
TRBV29-1	once	TRBJ2-7	TRBD1	TGCAGCGTTATGCGGACAGGGAAAAACTTCTACGAGCAGTACTTC	CSVMRTGKNFYEQYF
TRBV5-4	NA	TRBJ2-2	TRBD1	TGTGCCAGCAACCCGGCAGGGGGCGGGGAGCTGTTTTTT	CASNPAGGGELFF
TRBV11-2	NA	TRBJ2-1	TRBD2	TGTGCCAGCAGCGTACGACTAGCGGGAAACAATGAGCAGTTCTTC	CASSVRLAGNNEQFF
TRBV18	few	TRBJ1-4	NA	TGTGCCAGCTTGGGAGGAAATGAAAAACTGTTTTTT	CASLGGNEKLFF
TRBV27	NA	TRBJ1-6	NA	TGTGCCAGCAGTTTATCGGGGGGGTATAATTCACCCCTCCACTTT	CASSLSGGYNSPLHF
TRBV29-1	NA	TRBJ1-2	TRBD1	TGCAGCGTTCCATTGGGACAGGGCGTCTATGGCTACACCTTC	CSVPLGQGVYGYTF
TRBV12-3/TRBV12-4	NA	TRBJ2-7	NA	TGTGCCAGCAGTTACGGGGGGCTCGAGCAGTACTTC	CASSYGGLEQYF
TRBV4-3	NA	TRBJ2-1	TRBD2	TGCGCCAGCAGCCAAGATCGACTAGCGGGTAACTCCTACAATGAGCAGTTCTTC	CASSQDRLAGNSYNEQFF
TRBV3-1/TRBV3-2	NA	TRBJ1-5	NA	TGTGCCAGCAGCCAAGCGGGGGTTTTAGGGCAGCCCCAGCATTTT	CASSQAGVLGQPQHF
TRBV24-1	NA	TRBJ2-1	NA	TGTGCCACCAGTGATGGGCACGGTCGCGATGAGCAGTTCTTC	CATSDGHGRDEQFF
TRBV12-5	NA	TRBJ2-5	NA	TGTGCTAGTGGTTTGGTCCTCCGACACCCCCCCAGGGAGACCCAGTACTTC	CASGLVLRHPPRETQYF
TRBV2	NA	TRBJ2-2	NA	TGTGCCAGCAGTGAAGAAAAGGGACACCGACGACCCGGGGAGCTGTTTTTT	CASSEEKGHRRPGELFF
TRBV5-4	once	TRBJ2-3	NA	TGTGCCAGCAGCTTGGGCACGAAGGCGGGGGCAGGCACAGATACGCAGTATTTT	CASSLGTKAGAGTDTQYF
TRBV6-2/TRBV6-3	NA	TRBJ2-1	TRBD2	TGTGCCAGCAGTTACGTGGGACTAGCGGGAAAGAACAATGAGCAGTTCTTC	CASSYVGLAGKNNEQFF
TRBV30	NA	TRBJ1-6	TRBD1	TGTGCCTGGAACAGGGGTGGGAAGACCCTCCACTTT	CAWNRGGKTLHF
TRBV7-2	NA	TRBJ2-2	TRBD1	TGTGCCAGCAGCCCCCGACAGGGAGGGGAGCTGTTTTTT	CASSPRQGGELFF
TRBV5-1	NA	TRBJ1-2	NA	TGCGCCAGCAGCTTGGCCTTCGCAGGGCCTTCAGGTGGCTACACCTTC	CASSLAFAGPSGGYTF
TRBV6-5	NA	TRBJ2-2	TRBD1	TGTGCCAGCAGTTACCCGGGACAGGGAAGCACCGGGGAGCTGTTTTTT	CASSYPGQGSTGELFF
TRBV15	NA	TRBJ1-2	TRBD1	TGTGCCACCAGCAAGGACAGGGGCCCTACTCTCTATGGCTACACCTTC	CATSKDRGPTLYGYTF
TRBV15	NA	TRBJ2-7	NA	TGTGCCACCAGCAGAGATGGTGGGGGGGGCCTCGAGCAGTACTTC	CATSRDGGGGLEQYF
TRBV7-9	NA	TRBJ2-5	NA	TGTGCCAGCAGGGCACAAGAGACCCAGTACTTC	CASRAQETQYF
TRBV6-1	NA	TRBJ2-1	NA	TGTGCCAGCAGTGAAGTAGCAGGGGACAATGAGCAGTTCTTC	CASSEVAGDNEQFF
TRBV5-4	NA	TRBJ1-2	NA	TGTGCCAGCAGCACGAAGGGGGTAGTAAACTATGGCTACACCTTC	CASSTKGVVNYGYTF
TRBV9	NA	TRBJ2-3	TRBD2	TGTGCCAGCAGCGGGACTAGCGGGAGCACAGATACGCAGTATTTT	CASSGTSGSTDTQYF
TRBV3-1/TRBV3-2	NA	TRBJ2-5	NA	TGTGCCAGCAGCCAAGCCCGTATCACCCAGTACTTC	CASSQARITQYF
TRBV10-3	NA	TRBJ2-3	NA	TGTGCCATCAGTGCTCGACAGAGCGCAGATACGCAGTATTTT	CAISARQSADTQYF
TRBV28	NA	TRBJ2-1	TRBD2	TGTGCCAGCAGCCCCAACCGGGGGGTCTACAATGAGCAGTTCTTC	CASSPNRGVYNEQFF
TRBV10-3	NA	TRBJ1-3	TRBD1	TGTGCCACATACAGGGGAGCCTCTGGAAACACCATATATTTT	CATYRGASGNTIYF